This record covers a single T cell receptor (beta chain). TCRdb's table, derived via immunoSEQ multiplex PCR, lists solely in-frame clones and lacks some. The data hold about 140,000 clones, with roughly 92% observed a single time. The sample belongs to a study of control samples from healthy donors and cancer patients. Germline V gives CDR1 SGHDT, CDR2 YYEEEE. CDR3 length equals 15 residues. The V end was cut by 1 base, the J end by 2 bases, with 9 bases between. Specimen: blood. The source of this sequence is a young man in good health. The rearrangement joins TRBV5-6 to TRBJ1-4, with D possibly being TRBD1 (5 bases). DNA of the CDR3: TGTGCCAGCAGCTTGATCAGGGACACTAATGAAAAACTGTTTTTT. It specifies CASSLIRDTNEKLFF.